This note documents a single T cell receptor beta chain sequence. Its antigen is unknown. Incorporated into the TCR beta cDNA libraries were unique molecular identifiers, which served to reduce PCR and sequencing biases. Each CDR3 protein is one row after TCRdb ran MiXCR on the PCR reads. The data show over 700,000 distinct CDR3 sequences, approximately 30% seen once. This sample was included in a study of post-analysis software for immune sequencing data. Study results and limitations: Compared with controls, patients had more of 4 to 6 TRBV segments, including TRBV5-6, TRBV5-1 and TRBV20-1.

J was trimmed by 9 bases and V by 4 bases; bases with no gene match: 16. The CDR3 has 16 amino acids. Germline V gene sequence: CDR1 MDHEN, CDR2 SYDVKM. The clonotype originates from a girl between 5 and 17 years old with multiple sclerosis. The chain joins TRBV28 to TRBJ2-3, with 7 bases identical to TRBD1. The specimen sequenced was blood. The CDR3 sequence is CASSSTGLKTWGTQYF. Written as DNA, the CDR3 is TGTGCCAGCAGTTCGACAGGGTTAAAGACATGGGGAACGCAGTATTTT.